This T cell receptor beta chain emerged from a study of beta chain features in type 1 diabetes. Trimming took 2 bases from V and 7 from J, leaving 18 bases between them. The CDR3 runs 15 residues. Germline V gene lookup returns CDR1 LGHNA and CDR2 YNFKEQ. Notes on this clone: The antigen is undetermined.

Expressed TCRB transcripts were sequenced because the entire RNA isolate underwent reverse transcription. Sequencing was performed with immunoSEQ multiplex PCR; in TCRdb, only in-frame clones are kept and a portion is missing. The data show a few hundred thousand clones, 20% to 25% seen once. Points from the study as a whole: Any HLA-type effect on TCRB rearrangement remained unresolved here. Within each of all four CD4+ subsets, Type 1 diabetes patients had TCRB CDR3s that were moderately but significantly shorter.

CD4+ cells of the naive, central memory, regulatory and stem cell-like memory types were sorted via CD45RO/CCR7/CD25/CD127/CD95/CD27. All sorted populations exceeded 95% purity. The rearrangement links TRBV4-2 to TRBJ2-7; tentatively, D is TRBD2 (5 bases). Sequences were obtained from naive CD4+ T cells from blood. The source of this sequence is a woman in her 30s with type 1 diabetes. Here the CDR3 DNA reads TGTGCCAGCAGCCAACGGTCCGGGGATGGTCGGGAGCAGTACTTC. Protein product: CASSQRSGDGREQYF.